Following are 9 T cell receptor beta chains from one sample sequenced in a study of blood T cell repertoires in COVID-19. Repertoires were generated with immunoSEQ multiplex PCR, while TCRdb's copy carries only in-frame clones and drops some. The sample contains roughly 100,000 clones, roughly 89% of which appear only once. The sample comprised peripheral blood. Every receptor here comes from a human donor in a cohort sampled during active COVID-19.

The V and J genes are TRBV15 and TRBJ2-2; TRBD2 might be the D (5 bases). The germline V gene encodes CDR1 LNHNV and CDR2 YYDKDF (reference sequence). The CDR3 totals 15 residues. V lost 0 bases and J lost 5, with 10 bases in between. The CDR3 bases are TGTGCCACCAGCAGAGAATCGAGAGGGACCGGGGAGCTGTTTTTT. It codes for CATSRESRGTGELFF.

The gene calls are TRBV21-1 and TRBJ2-7; no DNA check was done on the table's D call, TRBD2. TRBV21-1 is designated a pseudogene. The length of the CDR3 is 14 residues. CDR3 sequence reads: CASFTPRSSYEQYF. In DNA form, the CDR3 reads TGTGCCAGTTTTACACCTAGGAGCTCCTACGAGCAGTACTTC.

The genes are TRBV7-2 and TRBJ1-6; TRBD1 aligns across 8 bases. The junction had 8 bases not matched to a gene; V was cut back by 1 base and J by 9 bases. Per the germline V gene, CDR1 is SGHTA and CDR2 is FQGNSA. The CDR3 spans 16 residues. The DNA for the CDR3 is TGTGCCAGCAGCTTAGGATCGGCAGGGGGCGTTTCACCCCTCCACTTT. Protein sequence: CASSLGSAGGVSPLHF.

This clone was counted once. The gene calls are TRBV6-6 and TRBJ2-3; 7 nucleotides align to TRBD2. V lost 6 bases and J lost 2; bases outside the gene matches: 5. Germline V lookup: CDR1 MNHNY, CDR2 SVGAGI (reference sequence). The CDR3 has 14 amino acids. CDR3 nucleotides: TGTGCCAGCAGCACCGGGACTATCACAGATACGCAGTATTTT. Translation gives CASSTGTITDTQYF.

V gene TRBV9 combines with J gene TRBJ2-3; TRBD1 aligns across 9 bases. From germline, CDR1 is SGDLS and CDR2 YYNGEE. Losses at the gene ends were 2 bases for V and 2 bases for J; bases not matched to a gene: 3. CDR3 length equals 15 residues. The CDR3 region is CASSVGQGFTDTQYF. The CDR3 DNA follows: TGTGCCAGCAGCGTCGGACAGGGGTTCACAGATACGCAGTATTTT.

The V gene is TRBV5-1, the J gene TRBJ2-1; 12 nucleotides agree with TRBD2. Germline V gene data show CDR1 as SGHRS and CDR2 as YFSETQ. The CDR3 runs to 17 residues. J lost 10 bases, V lost 3 bases, and 14 bases had no gene match. DNA for the CDR3: TGCGCCAGCAGCTCCATGACTAGCGGGAGCGGCACAGGCGAGCAGTTCTTC. Translation: CASSSMTSGSGTGEQFF.

This chain connects TRBV7-2 to TRBJ1-1, with D possibly TRBD1 on 5 matching bases. The CDR3 is 14 amino acids. Germline-derived CDR1 and CDR2 are SGHTA and FQGNSA. Deletions cut 5 bases from V and 0 bases from J, with 10 bases between. CDR3 in amino acids: CASSRGHLNTEAFF. The CDR3 DNA is TGTGCCAGCAGCCGCGGACACCTGAACACTGAAGCTTTCTTT. Full variable domain (rest looked up from reference TRBV7-2 and TRBJ1-1): GAGVSQSPSNKVTEKGKDVELRCDPISGHTALYWYRQSLGQGLEFLIYFQGNSAPDKSGLPSDRFSAERTGGSVSTLTIQRTQQEDSAVYLCASSRGHLNTEAFFGQGTRLTVV.

A single count supports this clone. V usage is TRBV5-1 and J usage is TRBJ1-2; 7 positions match TRBD1. Germline trimming cut 4 bases from V and 8 bases from J; bases unmatched to any gene: 11. The CDR3 loop spans 14 amino acids. CDR1 and CDR2 (germline): SGHRS, YFSETQ. The CDR3 spells CASSSSTGVDGYTF. CDR3 DNA sequence: TGCGCCAGCAGCAGCTCCACAGGGGTGGACGGCTACACCTTC.

The chain recombines TRBV9 with TRBJ1-1; the D is unclear. Germline CDR1 reads SGDLS; CDR2 reads YYNGEE. This CDR3 contains 13 residues. Deletions cut 0 bases from V and 3 bases from J, with 6 bases between. The CDR3 region is CASSVGGDTEAFF. CDR3 sequence (DNA): TGTGCCAGCAGCGTAGGTGGAGACACTGAAGCTTTCTTT.